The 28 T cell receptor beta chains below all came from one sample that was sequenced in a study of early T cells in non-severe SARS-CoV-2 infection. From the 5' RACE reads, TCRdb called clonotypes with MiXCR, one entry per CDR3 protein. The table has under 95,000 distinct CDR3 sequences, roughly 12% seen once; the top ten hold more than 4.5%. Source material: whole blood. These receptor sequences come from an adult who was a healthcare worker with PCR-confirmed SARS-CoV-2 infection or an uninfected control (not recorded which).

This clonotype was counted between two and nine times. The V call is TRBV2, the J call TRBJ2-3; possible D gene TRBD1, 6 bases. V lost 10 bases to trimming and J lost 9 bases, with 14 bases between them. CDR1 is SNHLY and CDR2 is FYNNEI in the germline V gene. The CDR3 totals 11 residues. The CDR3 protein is CATQGGRTQYF. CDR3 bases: TGTGCCACCCAAGGGGGTCGGACGCAGTATTTT.

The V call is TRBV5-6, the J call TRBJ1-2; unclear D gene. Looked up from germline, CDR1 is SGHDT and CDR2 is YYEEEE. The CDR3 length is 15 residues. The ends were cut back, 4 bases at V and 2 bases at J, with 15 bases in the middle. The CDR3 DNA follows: TGTGCCAGCAGCATATCCGGACGGAAAAACTATGGCTACACCTTC. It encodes CASSISGRKNYGYTF.

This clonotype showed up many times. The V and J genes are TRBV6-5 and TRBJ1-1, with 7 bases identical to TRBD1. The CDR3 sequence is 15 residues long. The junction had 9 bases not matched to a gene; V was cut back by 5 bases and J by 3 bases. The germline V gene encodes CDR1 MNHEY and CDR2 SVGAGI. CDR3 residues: CASSGSGGVDTEAFF. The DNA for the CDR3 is TGTGCCAGCAGTGGCTCAGGGGGAGTAGACACTGAAGCTTTCTTT.

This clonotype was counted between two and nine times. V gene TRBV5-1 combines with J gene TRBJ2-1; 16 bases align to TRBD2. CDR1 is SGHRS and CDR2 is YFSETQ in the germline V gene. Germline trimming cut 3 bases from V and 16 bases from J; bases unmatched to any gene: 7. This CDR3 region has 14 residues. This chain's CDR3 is CASSSGTSGRALFF. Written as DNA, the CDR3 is TGCGCCAGCAGCTCCGGGACTAGCGGGAGGGCCCTCTTCTTC.

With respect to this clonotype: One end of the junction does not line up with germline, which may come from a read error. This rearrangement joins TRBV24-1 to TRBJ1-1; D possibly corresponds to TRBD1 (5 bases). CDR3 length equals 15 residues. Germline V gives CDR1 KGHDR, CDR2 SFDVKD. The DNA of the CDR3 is TGTGCCACCAGTGTTTTGGGGCGGTGGGAAACTGAAGCTTTCTTT. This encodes CATSVLGRWETEAFF.

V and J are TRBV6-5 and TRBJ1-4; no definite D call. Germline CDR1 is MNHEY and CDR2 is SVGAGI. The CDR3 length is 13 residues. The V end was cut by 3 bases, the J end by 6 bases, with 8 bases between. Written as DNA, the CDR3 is TGTGCCAGCAGTTATCCCAATGATGAAAAACTGTTTTTT. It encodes CASSYPNDEKLFF.

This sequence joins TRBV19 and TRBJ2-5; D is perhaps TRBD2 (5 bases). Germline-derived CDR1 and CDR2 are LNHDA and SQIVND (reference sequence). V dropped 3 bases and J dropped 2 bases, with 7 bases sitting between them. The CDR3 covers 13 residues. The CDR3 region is CASSIGLQETQYF. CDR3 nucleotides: TGTGCCAGTAGTATCGGACTTCAAGAGACCCAGTACTTC.

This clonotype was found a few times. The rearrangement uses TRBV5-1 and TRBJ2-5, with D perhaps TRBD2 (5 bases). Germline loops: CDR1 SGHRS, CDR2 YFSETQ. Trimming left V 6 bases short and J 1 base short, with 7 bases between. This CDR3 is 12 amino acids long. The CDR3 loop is CASNRGQETQYF. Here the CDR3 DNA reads TGCGCCAGCAACCGGGGCCAAGAGACCCAGTACTTC.

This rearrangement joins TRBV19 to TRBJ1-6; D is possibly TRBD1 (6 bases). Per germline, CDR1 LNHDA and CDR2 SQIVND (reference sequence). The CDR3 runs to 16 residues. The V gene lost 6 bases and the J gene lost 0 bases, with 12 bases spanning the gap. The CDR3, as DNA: TGTGCCAGTAGCACCGACAGGAGCTCCTATAATTCACCCCTCCACTTT. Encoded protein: CASSTDRSSYNSPLHF.

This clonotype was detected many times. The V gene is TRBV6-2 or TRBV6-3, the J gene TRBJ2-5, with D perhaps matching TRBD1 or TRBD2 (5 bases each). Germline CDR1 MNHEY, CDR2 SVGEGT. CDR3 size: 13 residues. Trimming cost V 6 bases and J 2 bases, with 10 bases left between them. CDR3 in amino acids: CASSGTVQETQYF. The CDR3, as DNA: TGTGCCAGCAGCGGGACGGTTCAAGAGACCCAGTACTTC.

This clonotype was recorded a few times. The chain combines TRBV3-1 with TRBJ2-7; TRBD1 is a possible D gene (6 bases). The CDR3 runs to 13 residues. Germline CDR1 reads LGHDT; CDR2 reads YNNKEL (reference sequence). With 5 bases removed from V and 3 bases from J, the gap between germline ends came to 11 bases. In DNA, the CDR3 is TGTGCCAGCAGCTACGGACAGATCTACGAGCAGTACTTC. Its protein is CASSYGQIYEQYF.

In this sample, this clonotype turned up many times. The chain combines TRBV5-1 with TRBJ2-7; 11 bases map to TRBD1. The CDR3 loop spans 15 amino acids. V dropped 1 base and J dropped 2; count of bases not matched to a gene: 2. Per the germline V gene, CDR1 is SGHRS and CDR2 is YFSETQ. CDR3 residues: CASSLTGQGAYEQYF. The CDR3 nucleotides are TGCGCCAGCAGCTTGACGGGACAGGGGGCCTACGAGCAGTACTTC. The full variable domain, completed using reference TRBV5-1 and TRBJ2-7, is KAGVTQTPRYLIKTRGQQVTLSCSPISGHRSVSWYQQTPGQGLQFLFEYFSETQRNKGNFPGRFSGRQFSNSRSEMNVSTLELGDSALYLCASSLTGQGAYEQYFGPGTRLTVT.

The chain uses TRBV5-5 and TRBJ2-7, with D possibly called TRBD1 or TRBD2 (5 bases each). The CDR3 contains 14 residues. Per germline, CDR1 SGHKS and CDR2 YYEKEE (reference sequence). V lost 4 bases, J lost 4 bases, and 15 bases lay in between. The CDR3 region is CASSTGTAVYEQYF. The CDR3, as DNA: TGTGCCAGCAGCACCGGGACGGCAGTATACGAGCAGTACTTC.

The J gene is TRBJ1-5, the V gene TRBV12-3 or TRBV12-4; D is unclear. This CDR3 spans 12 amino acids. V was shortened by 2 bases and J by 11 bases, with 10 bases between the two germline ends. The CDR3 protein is CASSLSSWAQHF. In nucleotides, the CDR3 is TGTGCCAGCAGTTTATCTAGTTGGGCCCAGCATTTT.

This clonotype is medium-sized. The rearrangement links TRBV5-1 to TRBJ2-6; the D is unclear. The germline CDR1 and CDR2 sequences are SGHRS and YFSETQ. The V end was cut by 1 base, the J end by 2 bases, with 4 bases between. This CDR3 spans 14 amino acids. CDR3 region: CASSLYPGANVLTF. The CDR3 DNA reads TGCGCCAGCAGCTTGTATCCTGGGGCCAACGTCCTGACTTTC.

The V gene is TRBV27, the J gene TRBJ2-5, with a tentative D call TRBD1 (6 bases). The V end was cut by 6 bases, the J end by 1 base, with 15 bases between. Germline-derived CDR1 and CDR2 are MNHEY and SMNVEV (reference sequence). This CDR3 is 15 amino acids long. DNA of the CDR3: TGTGCCAGCAGCCCCTGGGGGCGGTCCCAAGAGACCCAGTACTTC. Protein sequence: CASSPWGRSQETQYF.

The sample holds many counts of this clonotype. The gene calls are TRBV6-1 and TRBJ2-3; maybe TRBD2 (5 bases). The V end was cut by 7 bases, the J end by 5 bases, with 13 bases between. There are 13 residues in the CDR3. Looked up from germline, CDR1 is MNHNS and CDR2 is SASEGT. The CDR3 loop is CASNDPGLDTQYF. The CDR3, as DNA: TGTGCCAGCAACGACCCGGGATTAGATACGCAGTATTTT.

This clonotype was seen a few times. The CDR3 protein is CASSDDNEQFF. CDR3 nucleotide sequence: TGTGCCAGCAGTGACGACAATGAGCAGTTCTTC. This chain uses TRBV2 with TRBJ2-1; the D is unclear. Trimming removed 3 bases at V and 5 bases at J, with 2 bases between. This CDR3 has 11 amino acids. CDR1 SNHLY and CDR2 FYNNEI come from the germline V gene.

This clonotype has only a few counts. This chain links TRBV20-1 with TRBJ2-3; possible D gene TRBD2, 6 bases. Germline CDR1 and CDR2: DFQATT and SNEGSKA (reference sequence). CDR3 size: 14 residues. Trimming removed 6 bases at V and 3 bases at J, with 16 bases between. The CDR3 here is CSAKSRGSTDTQYF. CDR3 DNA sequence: TGCAGTGCCAAGAGTCGGGGGTCAACAGATACGCAGTATTTT.

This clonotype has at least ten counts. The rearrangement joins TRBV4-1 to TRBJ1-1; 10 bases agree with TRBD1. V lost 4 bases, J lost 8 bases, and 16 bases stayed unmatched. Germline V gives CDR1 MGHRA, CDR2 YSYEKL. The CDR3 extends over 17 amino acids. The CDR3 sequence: CASSPLLRDRGHREAFF. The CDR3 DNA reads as TGCGCCAGCAGCCCCCTCCTCCGGGACAGGGGTCATAGGGAAGCTTTCTTT.

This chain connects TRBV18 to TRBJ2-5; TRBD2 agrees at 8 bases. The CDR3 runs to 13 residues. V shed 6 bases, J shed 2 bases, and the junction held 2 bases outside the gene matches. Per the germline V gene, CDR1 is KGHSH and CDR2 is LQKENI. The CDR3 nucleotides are TGTGCCAGCTCGCCGGGGGGGCAAGAGACCCAGTACTTC. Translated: CASSPGGQETQYF.

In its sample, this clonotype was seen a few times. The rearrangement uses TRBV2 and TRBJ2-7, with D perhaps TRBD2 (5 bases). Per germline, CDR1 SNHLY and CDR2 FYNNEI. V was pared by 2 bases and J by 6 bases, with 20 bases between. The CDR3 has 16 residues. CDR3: CASSEQLTLGVREQYF. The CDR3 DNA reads TGTGCCAGCAGTGAACAGCTCACACTCGGGGTTCGCGAGCAGTACTTC.

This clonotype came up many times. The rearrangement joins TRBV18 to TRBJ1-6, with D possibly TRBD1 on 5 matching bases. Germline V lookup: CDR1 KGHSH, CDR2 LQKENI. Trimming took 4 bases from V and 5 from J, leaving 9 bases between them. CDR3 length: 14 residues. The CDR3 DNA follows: TGTGCCAGCTCACGGGAAGGGGATAATTCACCCCTCCACTTT. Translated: CASSREGDNSPLHF.

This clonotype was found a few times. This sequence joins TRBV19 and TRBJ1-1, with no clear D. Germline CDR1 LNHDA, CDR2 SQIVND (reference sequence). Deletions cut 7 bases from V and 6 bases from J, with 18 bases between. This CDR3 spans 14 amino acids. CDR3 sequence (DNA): TGTGCCAGTAAGCCGGCCCTATACGGTGCTGAAGCTTTCTTT. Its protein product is CASKPALYGAEAFF.

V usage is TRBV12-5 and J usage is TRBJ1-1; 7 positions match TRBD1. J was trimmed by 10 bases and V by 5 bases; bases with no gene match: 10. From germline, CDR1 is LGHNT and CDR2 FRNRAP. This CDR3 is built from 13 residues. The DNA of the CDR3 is TGTGCTAGTGGTCCCAGGGACAGCATCGGAGCTTTCTTT. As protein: CASGPRDSIGAFF.

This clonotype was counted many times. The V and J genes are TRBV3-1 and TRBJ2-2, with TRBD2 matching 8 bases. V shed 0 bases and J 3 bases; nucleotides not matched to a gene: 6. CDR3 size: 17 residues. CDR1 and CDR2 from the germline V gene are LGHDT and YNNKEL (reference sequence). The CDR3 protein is CASSQDVWREDTGELFF. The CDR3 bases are TGTGCCAGCAGCCAAGATGTATGGCGGGAGGACACCGGGGAGCTGTTTTTT.

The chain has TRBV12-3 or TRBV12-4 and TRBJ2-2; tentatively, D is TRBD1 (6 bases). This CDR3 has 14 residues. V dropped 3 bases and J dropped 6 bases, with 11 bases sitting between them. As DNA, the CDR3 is TGTGCCAGCAGTTTCCGGCAGGGGCCCGGGGAGCTGTTTTTT. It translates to CASSFRQGPGELFF.

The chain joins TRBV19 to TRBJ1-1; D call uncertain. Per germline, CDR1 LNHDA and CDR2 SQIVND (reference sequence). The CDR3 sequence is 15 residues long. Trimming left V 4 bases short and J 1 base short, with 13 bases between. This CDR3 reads CASSTPGRKNTEAFF. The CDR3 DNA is TGTGCCAGTAGTACGCCCGGACGGAAGAACACTGAAGCTTTCTTT. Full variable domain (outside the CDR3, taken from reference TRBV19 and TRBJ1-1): DGGITQSPKYLFRKEGQNVTLSCEQNLNHDAMYWYRQDPGQGLRLIYYSQIVNDFQKGDIAEGYSVSREKKESFPLTVTSAQKNPTAFYLCASSTPGRKNTEAFFGQGTRLTVV.